One sample yielded the 9 T cell receptor beta chains listed below, sequenced in a study of regulatory T cells in long-lasting Graves disease. iRepertoire HTBI primers and Arm-PCR of CDR3 regions built TCR beta libraries. TCRdb reanalysed the multiplex PCR reads using MiXCR and keeps one entry per CDR3 protein. The sample holds about 660,000 distinct CDR3 sequences, about 30% seen once. Time point denoted: persistent/refractory GD, antithyroid drugs over 5 years with positive TRAb. RNA extracted from PBMCs served as the sequencing template. The sequences come from peripheral blood mononuclear cells (PBMCs), collected when the disease was refractory, from a patient treated with antithyroid drugs. These receptors all come from a female donor with Graves disease.

This chain connects TRBV25-1 to TRBJ2-1; 11 nucleotides line up with TRBD2. The germline V gene has CDR1 MGHDK and CDR2 SYGVNS. With 7 bases clipped from V and 6 bases from J, the junction kept 14 bases outside the gene matches. CDR3 length: 17 residues. The CDR3 protein is CASTGTSGPASRNEQFF. The CDR3 DNA sequence: TGTGCCAGCACCGGGACTAGCGGACCGGCTTCCCGCAATGAGCAGTTCTTC.

Regarding this clonotype: This may be a read error, as it is one base from a much larger clone. The chain links TRBV9 to TRBJ1-6; D not certain. The germline V gene encodes CDR1 SGDLS and CDR2 YYNGEE. This CDR3 is 14 amino acids long. The CDR3 nucleotides are TGTGCCAGCAACCCTGGGATTCCGAATTCACTCCTCCACTTT. Its translation is CASNPGIPNSLLHF.

The J gene is TRBJ1-2, the V gene TRBV6-1; a possible D gene is TRBD1 (5 bases). From germline, CDR1 is MNHNS and CDR2 SASEGT. Trimming removed 0 bases at V and 7 bases at J, with 6 bases between. There are 12 residues in the CDR3. CDR3: CASSEARGGYTF. CDR3 coding DNA: TGTGCCAGCAGTGAAGCGAGGGGTGGCTACACCTTC.

In DNA, the CDR3 is TGTGCCACCAGCAGACCCCTGGAGACCCAGTACTTC. Residues: CATSRPLETQYF. V usage is TRBV15 and J usage is TRBJ2-5, with unresolved D. This CDR3 spans 12 amino acids. CDR1 is LNHNV and CDR2 is YYDKDF in the germline V gene (reference sequence). The V end was cut by 2 bases, the J end by 5 bases, with 6 bases between.

This clonotype was seen a few times. This sequence joins TRBV7-9 and TRBJ2-5; a possible D gene is TRBD1 (6 bases). Germline values: CDR1 SEHNR, CDR2 FQNEAQ (reference sequence). The V gene lost 6 bases and the J gene lost 1 base, with 6 bases spanning the gap. This CDR3 is built from 12 residues. In nucleotides, the CDR3 is TGTGCCAGCAGGGACAGCCAAGAGACCCAGTACTTC. Its protein product is CASRDSQETQYF.

This clonotype came up a few times. J is TRBJ1-1 and V is TRBV20-1; a weak D match, TRBD1 (5 bases). The V gene's germline CDR1 is DFQATT and CDR2 SNEGSKA (reference sequence). The ends were cut back, 5 bases at V and 3 bases at J, with 22 bases in the middle. CDR3 length: 16 residues. CDR3 sequence: CSADRDEGLRDTEAFF. In DNA form, the CDR3 reads TGCAGTGCTGACCGGGACGAGGGGCTTCGGGACACTGAAGCTTTCTTT.

The chain has TRBV3-1 and TRBJ1-1; a weak D match, TRBD1 (6 bases). This CDR3 is 16 amino acids long. CDR1 LGHDT and CDR2 YNNKEL come from the germline V gene (reference sequence). Trimming left V 4 bases short and J 11 bases short, with 26 bases between. CDR3 region: CASSLRGWESPFGAFF. CDR3 nucleotides: TGTGCCAGCAGCCTTAGGGGGTGGGAGTCCCCGTTCGGGGCTTTCTTT.

The gene calls are TRBV5-1 and TRBJ1-1; D unclear. The V end lost 4 bases, the J end lost 0 bases, and 10 bases lay between the germline ends. The length of the CDR3 is 14 residues. Germline V lookup: CDR1 SGHRS, CDR2 YFSETQ. CDR3 amino acids: CASSTASLNTEAFF. The DNA of the CDR3 is TGCGCCAGCAGCACAGCCTCTCTGAACACTGAAGCTTTCTTT. The variable domain in full, with the rest retrieved from reference TRBV5-1 and TRBJ1-1, is KAGVTQTPRYLIKTRGQQVTLSCSPISGHRSVSWYQQTPGQGLQFLFEYFSETQRNKGNFPGRFSGRQFSNSRSEMNVSTLELGDSALYLCASSTASLNTEAFFGQGTRLTVV.

The chain has TRBV10-3 and TRBJ1-2; 8 nucleotides agree with TRBD1. Losses at the gene ends were 3 bases for V and 6 bases for J; bases not matched to a gene: 6. From germline, CDR1 is ENHRY and CDR2 SYGVKD. The CDR3 sequence is 14 residues long. CDR3 nucleotides: TGTGCCATCAGTGACCGCGGACAGGGCGATGGCTACACCTTC. It encodes CAISDRGQGDGYTF.